The clone carrying this TCR beta chain was seen a few times. Antigen specificity is unknown. These data come from a study of blood T cells in healthy people across ages. A second about 7 to 11 cycle PCR used barcoded and J-beta primers. Each cDNA molecule carried a tag from a template-switch adaptor that contained 12 random nucleotides. In TCRdb, the 5' RACE reads were re-called with MiXCR into one record per CDR3 protein. The table records 1.5 million to 2 million distinct CDR3 sequences, 28% of them present only once. Germline lookup yields CDR1 GTSNPN and CDR2 SVGIG (reference sequence). V was clipped by 0 bases and J by 4 bases, with 7 bases between them. The CDR3 runs 12 residues. Study-wide findings and caveats: TCR beta diversity tracked closely with naive T cell percentage.

The TCR originated in a young woman in good health. J is TRBJ2-7 and V is TRBV30; no firm D call. Specimen: blood. The CDR3: CAWSVQSYEQYF. The DNA for the CDR3 is TGTGCCTGGAGTGTACAGAGTTACGAGCAGTACTTC.